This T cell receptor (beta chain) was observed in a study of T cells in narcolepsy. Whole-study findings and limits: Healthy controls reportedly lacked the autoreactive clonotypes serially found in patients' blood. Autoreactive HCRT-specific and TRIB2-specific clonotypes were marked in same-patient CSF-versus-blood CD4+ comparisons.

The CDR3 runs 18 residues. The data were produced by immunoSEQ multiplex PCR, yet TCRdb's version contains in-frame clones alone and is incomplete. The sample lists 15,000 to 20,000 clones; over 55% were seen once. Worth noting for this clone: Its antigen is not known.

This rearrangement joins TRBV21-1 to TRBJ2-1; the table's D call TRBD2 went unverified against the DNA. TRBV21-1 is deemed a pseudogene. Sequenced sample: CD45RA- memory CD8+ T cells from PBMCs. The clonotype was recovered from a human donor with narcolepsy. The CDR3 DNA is TGTGCCAGCAGCTGGGGGAGACTAGCGGGAAAGGATGAGAATGAGCAGTTCTTC. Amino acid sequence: CASSWGRLAGKDENEQFF.